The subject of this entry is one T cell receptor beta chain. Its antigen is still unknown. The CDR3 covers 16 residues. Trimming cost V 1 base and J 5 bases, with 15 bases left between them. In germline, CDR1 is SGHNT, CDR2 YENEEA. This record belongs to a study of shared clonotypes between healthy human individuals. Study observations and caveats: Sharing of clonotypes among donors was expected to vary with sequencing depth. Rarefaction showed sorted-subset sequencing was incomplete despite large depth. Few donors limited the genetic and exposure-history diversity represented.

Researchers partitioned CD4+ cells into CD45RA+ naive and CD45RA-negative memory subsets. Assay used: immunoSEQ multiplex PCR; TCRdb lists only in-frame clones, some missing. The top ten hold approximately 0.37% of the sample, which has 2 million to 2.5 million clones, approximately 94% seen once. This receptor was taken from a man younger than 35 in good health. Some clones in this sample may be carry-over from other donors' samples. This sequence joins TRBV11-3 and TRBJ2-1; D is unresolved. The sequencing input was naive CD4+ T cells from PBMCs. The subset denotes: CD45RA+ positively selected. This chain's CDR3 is CASSLGGRTYNNEQFF. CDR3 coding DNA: TGTGCCAGCAGCTTAGGTGGACGAACCTATAACAATGAGCAGTTCTTC.